This TCR beta chain was sequenced during a study of blood T cells in healthy people across ages. Study conclusions and caveats: Naive T cell percentage showed a strong correlation with the diversity of TCR beta. Per-million-T-cell TCR beta diversity fell roughly linearly with age.

Comment on this clonotype: Its target is unknown.

Together with a sample-barcoded 5' primer, a J-beta primer mix was included in a second PCR lasting roughly 6 to 12 cycles. TCRdb reprocessed the 5' RACE reads via MiXCR and lists one record per CDR3 protein. The profile shows approximately 1,000,000 distinct CDR3 sequences, 35% to 55% of them singletons. Approximately 10 milliliters was the volume of peripheral blood drawn from each donor. Isolated per sample were at least 7 million PBMCs. The receptor comes from a woman aged 60-75 years in good health. Specimen: blood.

The CDR3 loop reads CASAGGSTDTQYF. CDR3 nucleotide sequence: TGTGCCAGCGCAGGGGGTAGCACAGATACGCAGTATTTT. The chain recombines TRBV2 with TRBJ2-3; 7 nucleotides align to TRBD1. After removal of 8 bases from V and 0 bases from J, the junction contained 2 bases not matched to a gene. The CDR3 consists of 13 residues. The V gene's germline CDR1 is SNHLY and CDR2 FYNNEI.